This T cell receptor (beta chain) was found in a study of T cell responses to AZD1222 COVID-19 vaccine. Findings and caveats of the study: CD4 TCRs covered the whole spike, strongest at regions 160-218 and 743-854.

The assay was immunoSEQ multiplex PCR, and TCRdb's table has in-frame clones only and misses some. The sample lists some 81,000 clones; approximately 86% were seen once. Trimming took off 0 bases at V and 5 bases at J, with 10 bases between the two ends. Per germline, CDR1 ENHRY and CDR2 SYGVKD. CDR3 length: 15 amino acids. To note about this clone: Its target is unknown.

The V gene is TRBV10-3, the J gene TRBJ2-2; the D gene is possibly TRBD1 (5 bases). The source was peripheral blood, collected 28 days after the second AZD1222 dose. This receptor was obtained from an adult who received the AZD1222 COVID-19 vaccine. CDR3 loop: CAISESTQATGELFF. The CDR3 coding sequence is TGTGCCATCAGTGAGTCGACACAGGCTACCGGGGAGCTGTTTTTT.